This T cell receptor beta chain was found in a study of tumor T cells in aggressive B-cell lymphoma. V was clipped by 4 bases and J by 0 bases, with 23 bases between them. The CDR3 has 19 residues. Germline V lookup: CDR1 SGHNT, CDR2 YYREEE (reference sequence). Sequencing used immunoSEQ multiplex PCR; TCRdb keeps in-frame clones, though not all of them. The sample carries roughly 11,000 clones, approximately 89% recorded once. The chain joins TRBV5-4 to TRBJ2-1; D uncertain. The sequencing input was tumor tissue. The clonotype was recovered from an adult with diffuse large B cell lymphoma. CDR3 sequence (DNA): TGTGCCAGCAGCCACCCTGAGGCAGCCGCGTGGAGCTCCTACAATGAGCAGTTCTTC. Its translation: CASSHPEAAAWSSYNEQFF.